The present T cell receptor beta chain was sequenced within a study of blood T cells in healthy people across ages. Combining a sample-barcoded 5' primer with a J-beta primer mix, a second PCR ran for about 6 to 11 cycles. A single record per CDR3 protein comes from TCRdb applying MiXCR to the 5' RACE reads. The repertoire holds over a million distinct CDR3 sequences, with 42% as singletons. Peripheral blood samples of 9 to 10 milliliters were drawn from each donor. This CDR3 is 19 amino acids long. Sample: blood. V gene TRBV12-3 or TRBV12-4 combines with J gene TRBJ2-1; 14 bases agree with TRBD2. The DNA end favors TRBJ2-7, so the J call may be wrong. The TCR was taken from a woman under 30 in good health. The CDR3 is CASRGLAGDGPISYNEQYF. The CDR3 DNA sequence: TGTGCCAGCAGGGGACTAGCGGGAGACGGCCCAATATCCTACAATGAGCAGTACTTC.